The source of this T cell receptor beta chain is a study of T cell repertoires in cytomegalovirus infection. CDR1 and CDR2 (germline): MNHNY, SVGAGI (reference sequence). The V gene end was trimmed by 0 bases and the J gene end by 10 bases; junction bases not matched to a gene: 7. This CDR3 region has 15 residues. Each CDR3 protein is one row after TCRdb ran MiXCR on the reads. The top ten hold around 14% of the sample, which has approximately 500,000 distinct CDR3 sequences, more than 25% seen once. What was sequenced was PBMCs. The origin of this receptor is a human donor in good health (CMV status not recorded). Some clones in this sample may be carry-over from other donors' samples. The gene calls are TRBV6-6 and TRBJ2-1; TRBD2 matches at 9 bases. The CDR3 protein is CASSYSAGGLTEQFF. Here the CDR3 DNA reads TGTGCCAGCAGTTACTCGGCGGGAGGGCTGACCGAGCAGTTCTTC.